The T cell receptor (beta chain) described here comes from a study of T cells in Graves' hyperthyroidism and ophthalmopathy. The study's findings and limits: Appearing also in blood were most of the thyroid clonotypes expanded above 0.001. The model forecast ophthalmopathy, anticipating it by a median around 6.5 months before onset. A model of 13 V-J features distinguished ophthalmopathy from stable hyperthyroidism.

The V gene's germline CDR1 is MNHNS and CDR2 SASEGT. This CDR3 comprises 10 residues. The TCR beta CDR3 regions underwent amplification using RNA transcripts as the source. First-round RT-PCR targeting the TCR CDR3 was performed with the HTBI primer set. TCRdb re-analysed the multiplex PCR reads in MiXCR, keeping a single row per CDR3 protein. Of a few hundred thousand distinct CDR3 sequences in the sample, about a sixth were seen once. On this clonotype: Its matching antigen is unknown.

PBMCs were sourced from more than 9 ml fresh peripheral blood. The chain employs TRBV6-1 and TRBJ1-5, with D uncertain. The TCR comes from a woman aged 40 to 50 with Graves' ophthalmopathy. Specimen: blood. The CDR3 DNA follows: TGTGAATCGTCCGATCAGCCCCAGCATTTT. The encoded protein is CESSDQPQHF.